This T cell receptor beta chain derives from a study of T cells in Graves' hyperthyroidism and ophthalmopathy. This clonotype was detected only a few times. Its antigen is unknown. With a much larger clone just one base away, this may be a read error. Diagnosing involved the use of clinical symptoms, serum thyroxine and TRAb, thyroid ultrasound and orbital computed tomography. Overall study findings and caveats: Ophthalmopathy was identified by the model a median approximately 6.9 months ahead of onset.

From RNA transcripts, TCR beta CDR3 regions were amplified. HTBI primers were used for first-round RT-PCR of the TCR CDR3. TCRdb processed the multiplex PCR reads anew with MiXCR; each CDR3 protein has one entry. This table has 480,000 or so distinct CDR3 sequences, 40% to 50% appearing once. The sequence was obtained from an adult woman with Graves' disease, either hyperthyroidism or ophthalmopathy (not recorded which). The sample taken for sequencing was peripheral blood or thyroid tissue (not recorded which).

The CDR3 DNA reads as TGTGCCAGCAGCCCTCAGGGTCCCGGTCAGCCCCAGCGTTTT. The encoded protein is CASSPQGPGQPQRF. This rearrangement joins TRBV7-9 to TRBJ1-5, with D possibly matching TRBD1 (5 bases). Germline V CDR1 and CDR2: SEHNR, FQNEAQ (reference sequence). The CDR3 contains 14 residues.